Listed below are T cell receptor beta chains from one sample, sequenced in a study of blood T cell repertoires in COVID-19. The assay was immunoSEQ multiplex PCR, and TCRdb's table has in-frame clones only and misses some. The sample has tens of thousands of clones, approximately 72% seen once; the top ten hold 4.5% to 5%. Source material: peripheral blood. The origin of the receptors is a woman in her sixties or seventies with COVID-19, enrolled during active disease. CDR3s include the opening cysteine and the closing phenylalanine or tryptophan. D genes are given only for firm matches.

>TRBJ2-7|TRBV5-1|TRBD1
TGCGCCAGCAGCTTAAGGACAGGGGAGGTAATCTACGAGCAGTACTTC
CASSLRTGEVIYEQYF
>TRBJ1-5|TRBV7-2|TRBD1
TGTGCCAGCAGCTTGACAGGGTCCAATCAGCCCCAGCATTTT
CASSLTGSNQPQHF
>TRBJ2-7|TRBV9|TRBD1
TGTGCCAGCAGCGTGGGGACAGGTGGTTCCTACGAGCAGTACTTC
CASSVGTGGSYEQYF
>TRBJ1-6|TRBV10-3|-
TGTGCCATCAGTGAAGTCGCGGATTCACCCCTCCACTTT
CAISEVADSPLHF
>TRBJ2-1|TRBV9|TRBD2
TGTGCCAGCAGCCAGGGGTATGTGGTAGCGGGGGGCCTAAAGGGCTACAATGAGCAGTTCTTC
CASSQGYVVAGGLKGYNEQFF
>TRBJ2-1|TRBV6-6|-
TGTGCCAGCAGTCCCGACAGACATGAGCAGTTCTTC
CASSPDRHEQFF
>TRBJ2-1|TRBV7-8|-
TGTGCCAGCAGCTTAGCTCGGTTAATTACTGACAATGAGCAGTTCTTC
CASSLARLITDNEQFF
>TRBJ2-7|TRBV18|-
TGTGCCAGCTCACGACAGGATTACGAGCAGTACTTC
CASSRQDYEQYF
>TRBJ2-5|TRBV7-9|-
TGTGCCAGCAGCTTACTGGACAGCCAAGAGACCCAGTACTTC
CASSLLDSQETQYF
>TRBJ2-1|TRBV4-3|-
TGCGCCAGCAGCCAAGATCTGGGCGGGGACTACAATGAGCAGTTCTTC
CASSQDLGGDYNEQFF